This T cell receptor (beta chain) was profiled in a study of blood T cell repertoires in COVID-19. As for the study in general: COVID-19 samples collected from the United States, Italy and Spain covered acute and convalescent phases. In each case, the material was cDNA or gDNA derived from T cells, B-cell-depleted T cells, or PBMCs.

This clone is a singleton in its sample. In the original workflow: Scientists estimated how many nucleated cells there were by amplifying reference gene primers. The data were produced by immunoSEQ multiplex PCR, yet TCRdb's version contains in-frame clones alone and is incomplete. V, J and clone size are taken as reported in that table, and D and trimming were inferred from the DNA itself. The repertoire consists of tens of thousands of clones, with around 83% occurring once and the leading ten covering over 40%. The CDR3 totals 17 residues. CDR1 is SEHNR, CDR2 FQNEAQ, per germline (reference sequence). V shed 5 bases, J shed 5 bases, and the junction held 13 bases outside the gene matches.

This TCR came from a man of 80 years or more with acute or convalescent COVID-19. The chain recombines TRBV7-9 with TRBJ2-2, with 8 nucleotides matching TRBD2. The sample comprised peripheral blood. The CDR3 DNA reads TGTGCCAGCAGCGTTATACTAGCGGCCGCGGGTACCGGGGAGCTGTTTTTT. Translation: CASSVILAAAGTGELFF. Looking up the rest from reference TRBV7-9 and TRBJ2-2 gives the full variable domain: DTGVSQNPRHKITKRGQNVTFRCDPISEHNRLYWYRQTLGQGPEFLTYFQNEAQLEKSRLLSDRFSAERPKGSFSTLEIQRTEQGDSAMYLCASSVILAAAGTGELFFGEGSRLTVL.